Listed here are 15 T cell receptor beta chains from one sample, sequenced in a study of prognosis after radiotherapy for stage I lung cancer. Multiplex PCR, run in two rounds, amplified TCR beta CDR3 from genomic DNA. Primers targeting each individual TRBV and TRBJ gene were applied in first-round PCR. TCRdb analysed the multiplex PCR reads with MiXCR anew, one entry per CDR3 protein. The sample has over 45,000 distinct CDR3 sequences, 26% seen once. The specimen was PBMCs, collected before or after stereotactic body radiation therapy (not recorded which). These TCRs come from a donor over 45 with non-small cell lung cancer.

This clonotype was recorded at least ten times. The chain has TRBV14 and TRBJ2-3, with 7 bases lining up with TRBD2. Looked up from germline, CDR1 is SGHDN and CDR2 is FVKESK. There are 15 residues in the CDR3. Trimming cost V 2 bases and J 0 bases; bases outside gene matches: 2. Here the CDR3 DNA reads TGTGCCAGCAGCCAACGGGGGGTTAGCACAGATACGCAGTATTTT. It yields the protein CASSQRGVSTDTQYF.

On this clonotype itself: At one end, the junction sequence differs from germline, possibly due to a read error. The chain joins TRBV6-1 to TRBJ2-5; 9 positions agree with TRBD1. Looked up from germline, CDR1 is MNHNS and CDR2 is SASEGT. There are 14 residues in the CDR3. The CDR3, as DNA: TGTGCCAGCGGTGAACAGGGGGCCCAAGAGACCCAGTACTTC. Translation: CASGEQGAQETQYF.

On this clonotype: One end of the junction fails to match germline, which may point to a read error. V usage is TRBV12-3 or TRBV12-4 and J usage is TRBJ1-5; no firm D call. CDR3 length: 16 residues. The CDR3, as DNA: TGTGCCAGCAGTTCTCGCGCGACTGATAGCAATCAGACCCAGCATTTT. Its translation: CASSSRATDSNQTQHF.

This clonotype was seen many times. The chain combines TRBV2 with TRBJ1-2, with 10 positions matching TRBD1. This CDR3 region has 15 residues. With V trimmed by 6 bases and J by 2 bases, 6 bases remained unmatched. Germline assignment: CDR1 SNHLY and CDR2 FYNNEI. Here the CDR3 reads CASRPGTGANYGYTF. DNA of the CDR3: TGTGCCAGCAGACCCGGGACAGGGGCAAACTATGGCTACACCTTC.

The rearrangement links TRBV20-1 to TRBJ2-7, with D possibly being TRBD2 (7 bases). Per germline, CDR1 DFQATT and CDR2 SNEGSKA (reference sequence). This CDR3 has 14 amino acids. V was shortened by 0 bases and J by 6 bases, with 15 bases between the two germline ends. CDR3 sequence reads: CSAREGRGPTEQYF. CDR3 bases: TGCAGTGCTAGAGAGGGGCGGGGGCCGACCGAGCAGTACTTC.

As regards this clonotype: A much larger clone lies a single base off, so this may be a read error. This chain uses TRBV6-1 with TRBJ2-3; D unresolved. The CDR3 is 18 amino acids. Trimming left V 5 bases short and J 2 bases short, with 23 bases between. Germline values: CDR1 MNHNS, CDR2 SASEGT. This CDR3 reads CASSHDGRAPWPTDTQYF. The CDR3 DNA follows: TGTGCCAGCAGTCACGACGGCCGGGCTCCTTGGCCCACAGATACGCAGTATTTT.

As concerns this clonotype: Possible read error: a much larger clone is one base away. The genes are TRBV6-5 and TRBJ2-3; 13 bases line up with TRBD2. CDR3 length: 17 amino acids. Germline-derived CDR1 and CDR2 are MNHEY and SVGAGI. This CDR3 is CARSYSGLAGPSNTQYF. The CDR3 nucleotides read TGTGCCAGAAGTTACTCGGGACTAGCGGGGCCCTCAAATACGCAGTATTTT.

This clonotype was seen at least ten times. The chain has TRBV4-1 and TRBJ1-3, with D perhaps matching TRBD1 (5 bases). There are 16 residues in the CDR3. CDR1 and CDR2 (germline): MGHRA, YSYEKL. V lost 0 bases, J lost 3 bases, and 12 bases lay in between. CDR3 DNA sequence: TGCGCCAGCAGCCAAGAGGAGTCCAGGGTTGGAAACACCATATATTTT. It is translated as CASSQEESRVGNTIYF.

There are many counts of this clonotype. The V and J genes are TRBV30 and TRBJ2-1, with 8 positions matching TRBD1. CDR1 and CDR2 (germline): GTSNPN, SVGIG (reference sequence). With V trimmed by 4 bases and J by 6 bases, 5 bases remained unmatched. CDR3 length equals 13 residues. The CDR3 loop reads CAWTRDRGNEQFF. The CDR3 region has the DNA TGTGCCTGGACCAGAGACAGGGGCAATGAGCAGTTCTTC.

This clonotype is labeled as medium-sized. The V gene is TRBV30, the J gene TRBJ2-1; 7 bases agree with TRBD1. Germline loops: CDR1 GTSNPN, CDR2 SVGIG (reference sequence). There are 13 residues in the CDR3. The V segment lost 1 base and the J segment 4 bases; nucleotides outside the gene matches: 1. CDR3 protein: CAWSEQGYNEQFF. The CDR3 region has the DNA TGTGCCTGGAGTGAACAGGGGTACAATGAGCAGTTCTTC.

As concerns this clonotype: This probably arose from a read error, given a far larger clone one base away. This chain links TRBV6-2 or TRBV6-3 with TRBJ1-4; D remains unclear. The V gene's germline CDR1 is MNHEY and CDR2 SVGEGT. The CDR3 runs to 16 residues. Written as DNA, the CDR3 is TGTGCCAGCAGTGAACTACGGACGGCCCCGGGCGAAAAAGTGTTTTTT. Translated: CASSELRTAPGEKVFF.

Worth noting for this clonotype: A read error is possible here, since a much larger clone lies one base away. The gene calls are TRBV18 and TRBJ1-5, with a possible D match to TRBD1 (5 bases). The CDR3 is made up of 16 amino acids. Germline V gene sequence: CDR1 KGHSH, CDR2 LQKENI. CDR3 loop: CTSSPQAGYSNQPQHF. In DNA form, the CDR3 reads TGTACCAGCTCACCACAGGCAGGTTATAGCAATCAGCCCCAGCATTTT.

This clonotype was seen many times. V is TRBV10-3 and J is TRBJ2-7, with 9 nucleotides matching TRBD1. From germline, CDR1 is ENHRY and CDR2 SYGVKD. This CDR3 contains 15 residues. V lost 3 bases to trimming and J lost 0 bases; unmatched junction nucleotides: 3. The CDR3, as DNA: TGTGCCATCAGTGATCCGGGACAGGGCTCCTACGAGCAGTACTTC. It translates to CAISDPGQGSYEQYF.

The sample holds many counts of this clonotype. This chain connects TRBV4-2 to TRBJ1-2, with 9 bases identical to TRBD1. CDR3 length: 15 residues. Germline trimming cut 0 bases from V and 7 bases from J; bases unmatched to any gene: 6. CDR1 is LGHNA and CDR2 is YNFKEQ in the germline V gene. As DNA, the CDR3 is TGTGCCAGCAGCCAAGAAGAAGGGGACAGGGCTGGCTACACCTTC. Protein product: CASSQEEGDRAGYTF.

This clonotype was observed many times. This CDR3 is CASSPGQGTQPQHF. The CDR3 DNA reads as TGTGCCAGCTCACCGGGACAGGGAACTCAGCCCCAGCATTTT. The genes are TRBV18 and TRBJ1-5; 9 nucleotides line up with TRBD1. This CDR3 has 14 amino acids. CDR1 and CDR2 (germline): KGHSH, LQKENI. Unmatched junction bases numbered 3, after V lost 3 bases and J lost 6 bases.